These 30 T cell receptor beta chains were all obtained from the same sample, sequenced in a study of T cell changes during pregnancy in multiple sclerosis. The method was immunoSEQ multiplex PCR; TCRdb's version includes in-frame clones alone and lacks a portion of them. The sample lists about 50,000 clones, roughly nine tenths occurring once. This specimen consisted of CD4+ T cells from peripheral blood mononuclear cells, obtained after pregnancy. The source is a female donor with multiple sclerosis, enrolled in a pregnancy study.

The chain has TRBV21-1 and TRBJ1-2; the table's D call, TRBD1, has no DNA check behind it. TRBV21-1 is recorded as a pseudogene. The CDR3 totals 16 residues. Here the CDR3 reads CASRPNRDRADYGYTF. DNA for the CDR3: TGTGCCAGCAGACCGAACCGGGACAGGGCGGACTATGGCTACACCTTC.

This chain connects TRBV2 to TRBJ2-1; 9 bases align to TRBD2. The CDR3 extends over 15 amino acids. In germline, CDR1 is SNHLY, CDR2 FYNNEI. Trimming cost V 5 bases and J 1 base; bases outside gene matches: 3. The DNA for the CDR3 is TGTGCCAGCAGTATGAGCGGGAGGTCCTACAATGAGCAGTTCTTC. Amino acid sequence: CASSMSGRSYNEQFF. The entire variable domain, with the rest obtained from reference TRBV2 and TRBJ2-1, is as follows: EPEVTQTPSHQVTQMGQEVILRCVPISNHLYFYWYRQILGQKVEFLVSFYNNEISEKSEIFDDQFSVERPDGSNFTLKIRSTKLEDSAMYFCASSMSGRSYNEQFFGPGTRLTVL.

The chain has TRBV11-3 and TRBJ2-3, with D maybe TRBD1 (5 bases). This CDR3 comprises 14 residues. V lost 5 bases and J lost 3, with 12 bases in between. Germline CDR1 reads SGHNT; CDR2 reads YENEEA. The CDR3 spells CASSKGQSTDTQYF. The CDR3 nucleotides are TGTGCCAGCAGCAAGGGGCAGTCTACAGATACGCAGTATTTT.

This chain joins TRBV9 and TRBJ1-5, with D tentatively TRBD1 (6 bases). Germline V CDR1 and CDR2: SGDLS, YYNGEE. V was cut by 3 bases and J by 3 bases, with 13 bases left in between. This CDR3 is 15 amino acids long. This CDR3 reads CASSAGGLDNQPQHF. The CDR3 DNA reads TGTGCCAGCAGCGCGGGGGGGCTGGACAATCAGCCCCAGCATTTT.

The genes are TRBV2 and TRBJ2-5, with TRBD1 matching over 9 bases. CDR3 length: 13 amino acids. Germline loops: CDR1 SNHLY, CDR2 FYNNEI. V dropped 4 bases and J dropped 5; count of bases not matched to a gene: 2. DNA of the CDR3: TGTGCCAGCAGTGCACAGGGGGCCGAGACCCAGTACTTC. Encoded protein: CASSAQGAETQYF.

The chain combines TRBV7-2 with TRBJ1-2; TRBD1 aligns across 11 bases. The V segment lost 5 bases and the J segment 8 bases; nucleotides outside the gene matches: 13. This CDR3 is 16 amino acids long. The germline gives CDR1 SGHTA, CDR2 FQGNSA. The CDR3 bases are TGTGCCAGCAGCCGGACAGGGGGCGCAGGAACCTACGGCTACACCTTC. This translates into CASSRTGGAGTYGYTF.

To note about this clone: The junction differs from germline at one of its ends, possibly a read error. The J gene is TRBJ1-5, the V gene TRBV2, with D unclear. CDR1 is SNHLY and CDR2 is FYNNEI in the germline V gene. This CDR3 region has 15 residues. The DNA for the CDR3 is TGTGCCAACAGTGAATACGGAGGGAGCAATCAGCCCCAGCATTTT. Protein: CANSEYGGSNQPQHF.

The chain couples TRBV5-1 to TRBJ2-1, with TRBD1 as a possible D gene (5 bases). The CDR3 is 15 amino acids. The germline gives CDR1 SGHRS, CDR2 YFSETQ. The V end was cut by 1 base, the J end by 2 bases, with 10 bases between. The CDR3 spells CASSLQGGAYNEQFF. Here the CDR3 DNA reads TGCGCCAGCAGCTTGCAGGGTGGCGCCTACAATGAGCAGTTCTTC.

This sequence joins TRBV18 and TRBJ2-7; tentatively, D is TRBD1 (5 bases). Germline CDR1 KGHSH, CDR2 LQKENI. The V gene lost 2 bases and the J gene lost 2 bases, with 10 bases spanning the gap. This CDR3 comprises 14 residues. The CDR3 here is CASSPRQGPYEQYF. The CDR3 coding sequence is TGTGCCAGCTCACCAAGGCAGGGCCCCTACGAGCAGTACTTC.

This chain connects TRBV6-1 to TRBJ1-1; D perhaps matches TRBD1 (5 bases). CDR1 is MNHNS and CDR2 is SASEGT in the germline V gene. V was cut by 4 bases and J by 5 bases, with 11 bases left in between. CDR3 size: 13 residues. CDR3 in amino acids: CASSVGGVTEAFF. The CDR3 DNA follows: TGTGCCAGCAGTGTGGGAGGGGTAACTGAAGCTTTCTTT.

V is TRBV28 and J is TRBJ2-7, with TRBD1 identical over 7 bases. The V gene end was trimmed by 3 bases and the J gene end by 4 bases; junction bases not matched to a gene: 6. This CDR3 is built from 14 residues. The germline gives CDR1 MDHEN, CDR2 SYDVKM. The CDR3 DNA is TGTGCCAGCAGTTTTGTAGGGGGACAGTACGAGCAGTACTTC. Its protein is CASSFVGGQYEQYF.

This sequence joins TRBV5-1 and TRBJ1-3; 7 nucleotides line up with TRBD1. J was trimmed by 3 bases and V by 0 bases; bases with no gene match: 3. The germline V gene encodes CDR1 SGHRS and CDR2 YFSETQ. The CDR3 is 15 residues long. The CDR3 region has the DNA TGCGCCAGCAGCTTGGAGAACAGGGGTGGAAACACCATATATTTT. Translating it yields CASSLENRGGNTIYF.

As for this clone: The junction differs from germline at one of its ends, possibly a read error. V is TRBV9 and J is TRBJ1-1; TRBD1 aligns across 9 bases. Germline CDR1 and CDR2: SGDLS and YYNGEE. The CDR3 covers 13 residues. The CDR3 loop is CASTVTGTGEAFF. CDR3 sequence (DNA): TGTGCCAGCACCGTAACCGGGACAGGGGAAGCTTTCTTT.

The chain uses TRBV19 and TRBJ2-6; 7 positions match TRBD1. Germline assignment: CDR1 LNHDA and CDR2 SQIVND (reference sequence). The V gene end was trimmed by 5 bases and the J gene end by 2 bases; junction bases not matched to a gene: 3. CDR3 length equals 15 residues. The CDR3 sequence is CASSVQGAGANVLTF. The CDR3 coding sequence is TGTGCCAGTAGTGTCCAGGGGGCTGGGGCCAACGTCCTGACTTTC.

This rearrangement joins TRBV5-1 to TRBJ2-1; D remains unclear. The germline CDR1 and CDR2 sequences are SGHRS and YFSETQ. The V end was cut by 0 bases, the J end by 10 bases, with 8 bases between. The CDR3 totals 12 residues. The CDR3 DNA is TGCGCCAGCAGCTTGGATGGCGGCGAGCAGTTCTTC. Translation: CASSLDGGEQFF. The variable domain in full, completed from reference TRBV5-1 and TRBJ2-1, reads KAGVTQTPRYLIKTRGQQVTLSCSPISGHRSVSWYQQTPGQGLQFLFEYFSETQRNKGNFPGRFSGRQFSNSRSEMNVSTLELGDSALYLCASSLDGGEQFFGPGTRLTVL.

The CDR3 spells CASSGTGADGSPHF. CDR3 nucleotide sequence: TGTGCCAGTAGCGGGACAGGGGCCGACGGCTCACCGCATTTT. The chain has TRBV19 and TRBJ1-5, with 10 positions matching TRBD1. The CDR3 has 14 residues. The trim removed 6 bases at V and 15 bases at J, leaving 14 bases unmatched. Germline V gives CDR1 LNHDA, CDR2 SQIVND (reference sequence). Complete variable domain (other parts from reference TRBV19 and TRBJ1-5): DGGITQSPKYLFRKEGQNVTLSCEQNLNHDAMYWYRQDPGQGLRLIYYSQIVNDFQKGDIAEGYSVSREKKESFPLTVTSAQKNPTAFYLCASSGTGADGSPHFGDGTRLSIL.

V usage is TRBV7-6 and J usage is TRBJ1-3; D unresolved. Germline V gene sequence: CDR1 SGHVS, CDR2 FNYEAQ. The V end lost 5 bases, the J end lost 0 bases, and 14 bases lay between the germline ends. This CDR3 region has 16 residues. In DNA form, the CDR3 reads TGTGCCAGCAGCGCCTCCTCAGGATTCTCTGGAAACACCATATATTTT. It translates to CASSASSGFSGNTIYF.

The chain recombines TRBV5-1 with TRBJ1-4; 8 nucleotides align to TRBD1. V lost 2 bases and J lost 8; bases outside the gene matches: 8. The V gene's germline CDR1 is SGHRS and CDR2 YFSETQ. The CDR3 is 15 amino acids. Here the CDR3 reads CASSFVGQGEEKLFF. As DNA, the CDR3 is TGCGCCAGCAGCTTTGTAGGACAGGGTGAGGAAAAACTGTTTTTT.

The V call is TRBV19, the J call TRBJ1-4; maybe TRBD1 (5 bases). CDR1 is LNHDA, CDR2 SQIVND, per germline (reference sequence). The V and J ends lost 8 bases and 8 bases respectively, with 12 bases between them. The CDR3 extends over 12 amino acids. CDR3 residues: CASSNNREKLFF. The CDR3 DNA reads TGTGCCAGTTCTAATAACAGGGAAAAACTGTTTTTT.

V and J are TRBV27 and TRBJ1-5; weak D call: TRBD1 (5 bases). In germline, CDR1 is MNHEY, CDR2 SMNVEV (reference sequence). The CDR3 covers 15 residues. Trimming cost V 3 bases and J 3 bases, with 12 bases left between them. CDR3: CASSFRGDLNQPQHF. CDR3 DNA sequence: TGTGCCAGCAGTTTCCGGGGGGACCTCAATCAGCCCCAGCATTTT.

This chain joins TRBV6-1 and TRBJ1-5; the match to TRBD1 covers 7 bases. Trimming at V came to 4 bases and at J to 0 bases, leaving 12 bases not matched to a gene. CDR3 length: 18 amino acids. CDR1 MNHNS and CDR2 SASEGT come from the germline V gene. In nucleotides, the CDR3 is TGTGCCAGCAGTGGTAGACAGGGAGAGGGTTATAGCAATCAGCCCCAGCATTTT. This encodes CASSGRQGEGYSNQPQHF.

This clone was counted a few times. The V call is TRBV9, the J call TRBJ2-1, with D perhaps matching TRBD2 (6 bases). V lost 4 bases, J lost 6 bases, and 17 bases lay in between. Germline CDR1 reads SGDLS; CDR2 reads YYNGEE. This CDR3 is 15 amino acids long. CDR3 DNA sequence: TGTGCCAGCAGCCGGGAGACTAGACCCCCCAATGAGCAGTTCTTC. This encodes CASSRETRPPNEQFF.

The chain has TRBV19 and TRBJ1-2, with 9 bases fitting TRBD1. Trimming removed 4 bases from V and 2 bases from J; junction bases left unmatched: 2. Germline V gene sequence: CDR1 LNHDA, CDR2 SQIVND (reference sequence). CDR3 length equals 14 residues. The CDR3 region is CASSTGQGNYGYTF. CDR3 nucleotides: TGTGCCAGTAGTACGGGACAGGGAAACTATGGCTACACCTTC.

CDR3 in DNA: TGTGCCAGCAGACTTGGGGGGGGGCCCAATCAGCCCCAGCATTTT. This sequence encodes CASRLGGGPNQPQHF. V usage is TRBV27 and J usage is TRBJ1-5; weak D call: TRBD1 (6 bases). V was cut by 6 bases and J by 3 bases, with 15 bases left in between. CDR3 length equals 15 residues. Germline CDR1 MNHEY, CDR2 SMNVEV (reference sequence).

V is TRBV7-2 and J is TRBJ2-1; D perhaps matches TRBD2 (6 bases). Germline loops: CDR1 SGHTA, CDR2 FQGNSA. CDR3 length equals 13 residues. V lost 1 base, J lost 8 bases, and 9 bases lay in between. The CDR3 loop reads CASSLVGGDEQFF. The DNA for the CDR3 is TGTGCCAGCAGCTTAGTCGGGGGTGATGAGCAGTTCTTC.

The chain joins TRBV4-1 to TRBJ2-5; 15 nucleotides match TRBD2. CDR1 and CDR2 (germline): MGHRA, YSYEKL. The CDR3 runs to 18 residues. The junction had 4 bases not matched to a gene; V was cut back by 0 bases and J by 2 bases. This CDR3 reads CASSQDTGLAGGQETQYF. The DNA of the CDR3 is TGCGCCAGCAGCCAAGATACGGGACTAGCGGGAGGACAAGAGACCCAGTACTTC.

The J gene is TRBJ1-2, the V gene TRBV7-8, with D perhaps matching TRBD1 (5 bases). This CDR3 has 13 amino acids. V lost 6 bases to trimming and J lost 8 bases, with 16 bases between them. Per germline, CDR1 SGHVS and CDR2 FQNEAQ. In DNA, the CDR3 is TGTGCCAGCAGGCCAAACTCCCAGGGCGGCTACACCTTC. Translation gives CASRPNSQGGYTF.

This clone came up a few times. The chain has TRBV27 and TRBJ2-7; 7 bases align to TRBD1. The CDR3 length is 16 residues. CDR1 MNHEY and CDR2 SMNVEV come from the germline V gene (reference sequence). J was trimmed by 3 bases and V by 3 bases; bases with no gene match: 11. In nucleotides, the CDR3 is TGTGCCAGCAGTTTTACAGGGGAGCATATGTTCTACGAGCAGTACTTC. Protein product: CASSFTGEHMFYEQYF.

J is TRBJ1-2 and V is TRBV6-6, with D tentatively TRBD1 (5 bases). The ends were cut back, 0 bases at V and 2 bases at J, with 10 bases in the middle. Germline-derived CDR1 and CDR2 are MNHNY and SVGAGI (reference sequence). The CDR3 consists of 15 residues. CDR3: CASSYSGQLNYGYTF. DNA of the CDR3: TGTGCCAGCAGTTACTCGGGGCAACTAAACTATGGCTACACCTTC.

This rearrangement joins TRBV19 to TRBJ2-1; 9 bases agree with TRBD2. V was clipped by 6 bases and J by 4 bases; unmatched bases: 10. Per germline, CDR1 LNHDA and CDR2 SQIVND (reference sequence). The CDR3 is 16 amino acids. The CDR3 nucleotides read TGTGCCAGTAGAGAACCGGGACTAGCAGCATACAATGAGCAGTTCTTC. It codes for CASREPGLAAYNEQFF.